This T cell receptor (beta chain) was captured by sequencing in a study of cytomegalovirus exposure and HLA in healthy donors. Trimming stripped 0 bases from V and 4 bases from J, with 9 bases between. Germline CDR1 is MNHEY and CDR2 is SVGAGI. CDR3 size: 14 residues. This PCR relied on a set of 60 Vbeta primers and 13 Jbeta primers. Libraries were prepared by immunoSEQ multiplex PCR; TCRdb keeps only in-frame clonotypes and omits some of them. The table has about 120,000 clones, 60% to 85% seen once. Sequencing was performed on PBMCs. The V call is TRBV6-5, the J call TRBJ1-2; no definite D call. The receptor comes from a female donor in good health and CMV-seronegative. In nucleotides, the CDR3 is TGTGCCAGCAGTTACTCGGGGAGTTCCTATGGCTACACCTTC. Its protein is CASSYSGSSYGYTF.